The clone carrying this T cell receptor beta chain occurred a few times. What it binds is unknown. The entry originates in a study of cytomegalovirus exposure and HLA in healthy donors. Study findings and constraints: Productive status was seen about 90% or about 30% of the time for most TCR beta V segments in an earlier analysis. Rarity characterized most TCR sequences, yet some public TCRs appeared in many donors. Cytomegalovirus association was assigned to more than 150 TCR beta chains.

The donors were healthy bone marrow donors. The PCR used 60 Vbeta and 13 Jbeta primers. Assay: immunoSEQ multiplex PCR; the TCRdb copy retains only in-frame clones and omits some. Of roughly 180,000 clones in the sample, more than 70% were seen once. The source material was PBMCs. This clonotype was sampled from a boy under 18 in good health and CMV-seronegative.

CDR3 amino acids: CASSFMSYTEAFF. In nucleotides, the CDR3 is TGTGCCAGCAGCTTTATGAGTTACACTGAAGCTTTCTTT. This chain uses TRBV5-8 with TRBJ1-1; D is undetermined. The V end lost 2 bases, the J end lost 3 bases, and 8 bases lay between the germline ends. Germline CDR1 is SGHTS and CDR2 is YDEGEE. The CDR3 runs to 13 residues.